Below are 23 T cell receptor beta chains sequenced from a single sample in a study of radiotherapy plus CTLA-4 blockade in lung cancer (dated by TCRdb to 2017 to 2018). The method behind the library was the immunoSEQ multiplex PCR assay. Held by TCRdb, this immuneACCESS table contains in-frame sequences only and omits some clones. Under half of the omission traces to an unresolved V gene where checked; the cause of the rest is unknown. This sample has tens of thousands of clones in its table, and about 80% of those were observed once. The ten largest clones add up to roughly 10% of the sample. The material was peripheral blood, obtained from a patient treated with radiotherapy plus ipilimumab. These receptors were taken from a human donor with non-small cell lung cancer who had a complete response to radiotherapy plus ipilimumab.

J is TRBJ2-7 and V is TRBV11-2, with D perhaps TRBD2 (6 bases). Per the germline V gene, CDR1 is SGHAT and CDR2 is FQNNGV. The germline V and J ends were trimmed by 6 bases and 0 bases, with 15 bases remaining between them. This CDR3 is built from 15 residues. This CDR3 reads CASRISAGYSYEQYF. The DNA of the CDR3 is TGTGCCAGCAGAATCTCAGCGGGTTACTCCTACGAGCAGTACTTC.

The rearrangement uses TRBV5-4 and TRBJ2-3; D might be TRBD2 (5 bases). V lost 3 bases and J 5 bases, leaving 16 bases between the germline ends. This CDR3 is built from 15 residues. Germline CDR1 reads SGHNT; CDR2 reads YYREEE (reference sequence). The CDR3 DNA reads as TGTGCCAGCAGCTCCCCAGCGAGAGGGTTAGATACGCAGTATTTT. Protein: CASSSPARGLDTQYF.

This sequence joins TRBV2 and TRBJ1-5, with 7 positions matching TRBD1. Germline CDR1 SNHLY, CDR2 FYNNEI. The CDR3 is 15 residues long. J lost 1 base, V lost 8 bases, and 8 bases had no gene match. CDR3 DNA sequence: TGTGCCAGCTACCCGGACAGGAGGAGCAATCAGCCCCAGCATTTT. Translating it yields CASYPDRRSNQPQHF.

The chain has TRBV7-6 and TRBJ2-7; D is undetermined. Germline V CDR1 and CDR2: SGHVS, FNYEAQ. The CDR3 totals 15 residues. The germline V and J ends were trimmed by 0 bases and 0 bases, with 9 bases remaining between them. CDR3 DNA sequence: TGTGCCAGCAGCTTAGCTCCGCTCAGCTCCTACGAGCAGTACTTC. This sequence encodes CASSLAPLSSYEQYF.

The V call is TRBV5-4, the J call TRBJ2-2, with 7 bases identical to TRBD1. This CDR3 contains 15 residues. CDR1 is SGHNT and CDR2 is YYREEE in the germline V gene (reference sequence). V was clipped by 4 bases and J by 1 base; unmatched bases: 4. CDR3 protein: CASSPRTGNTGELFF. The DNA of the CDR3 is TGTGCCAGCAGCCCACGGACAGGGAACACCGGGGAGCTGTTTTTT.

The V and J genes are TRBV25-1 and TRBJ1-2, with D perhaps TRBD1 (5 bases). This CDR3 has 12 amino acids. Germline assignment: CDR1 MGHDK and CDR2 SYGVNS. Trimming removed 8 bases at V and 3 bases at J, with 10 bases between. Here the CDR3 reads CASEWGDYGYTF. CDR3 coding DNA: TGTGCCAGCGAGTGGGGGGACTATGGCTACACCTTC.

CDR3 protein: CASSQGYGNEKLFF. CDR3 bases: TGCGCCAGCAGCCAAGGGTATGGTAATGAAAAACTGTTTTTT. The rearrangement uses TRBV4-1 and TRBJ1-4; D is ambiguous. The CDR3 has 14 amino acids. The ends were cut back, 1 base at V and 4 bases at J, with 7 bases in the middle. CDR1 and CDR2 (germline): MGHRA, YSYEKL.

Note on this clone: Other DNA sequences in the sample encode the same CDR3. The chain is built from TRBV5-1 and TRBJ1-4; maybe TRBD1 (6 bases). The CDR3 extends over 15 amino acids. Germline assignment: CDR1 SGHRS and CDR2 YFSETQ. V was clipped by 1 base and J by 2 bases, with 9 bases between them. The CDR3 DNA is TGCGCCAGCAGCTTGTCGGGGGCCACTAATGAAAAACTGTTTTTT. This encodes CASSLSGATNEKLFF.

The chain carries TRBV6-6 and TRBJ2-5, with 11 bases lining up with TRBD1. TRBJ2-7 explains the end of the DNA better; the J call may be wrong. The germline CDR1 and CDR2 sequences are MNHNY and SVGAGI (reference sequence). CDR3 length equals 14 residues. The CDR3 loop reads CASSYGGTGGEQYF. CDR3 bases: TGTGCCAGCAGTTACGGAGGGACAGGGGGCGAGCAGTACTTC.

The chain employs TRBV6-1 and TRBJ1-4; TRBD1 might be the D (5 bases). This CDR3 contains 13 residues. Germline CDR1 reads MNHNS; CDR2 reads SASEGT. V shed 6 bases and J shed 4 bases, with 9 bases lying between them. DNA for the CDR3: TGTGCCAGCAGGGGGGTAGTTAATGAAAAACTGTTTTTT. It is translated as CASRGVVNEKLFF.

This chain connects TRBV7-2 to TRBJ2-4, with 9 nucleotides matching TRBD1. The CDR3 extends over 19 amino acids. The V gene end was trimmed by 5 bases and the J gene end by 2 bases; junction bases not matched to a gene: 16. Germline V gene data show CDR1 as SGHTA and CDR2 as FQGNSA. CDR3 sequence (DNA): TGTGCCAGCAGCCTACCCATCCGGGACAGGGTAGGGCCCAAAAACATTCAGTACTTC. It translates to CASSLPIRDRVGPKNIQYF. The full variable domain, its missing parts supplied by reference TRBV7-2 and TRBJ2-4, is GAGVSQSPSNKVTEKGKDVELRCDPISGHTALYWYRQSLGQGLEFLIYFQGNSAPDKSGLPSDRFSAERTGGSVSTLTIQRTQQEDSAVYLCASSLPIRDRVGPKNIQYFGAGTRLSVL.

This chain connects TRBV27 to TRBJ2-7; D tentatively fits TRBD1 or TRBD2 (5 bases each). CDR3 length: 13 amino acids. Germline loops: CDR1 MNHEY, CDR2 SMNVEV (reference sequence). V lost 5 bases and J 2 bases, leaving 10 bases between the germline ends. CDR3 sequence: CASSRDGPYEQYF. The CDR3 DNA reads as TGTGCCAGCAGTAGGGACGGGCCCTACGAGCAGTACTTC.

Concerning this clone: Sequence at one end of the junction differs from germline and may be a read error. V and J are TRBV9 and TRBJ1-6; D perhaps matches TRBD1 (5 bases). CDR3 length equals 15 residues. Germline-derived CDR1 and CDR2 are SGDLS and YYNGEE. The CDR3 nucleotides read TGTGCCAGCAGTGTAGATGGGGCGGCCGTTTCACCCCTCCACTTT. Protein sequence: CASSVDGAAVSPLHF.

The genes are TRBV27 and TRBJ2-1, with a possible D match to TRBD1 (5 bases). Germline V gene sequence: CDR1 MNHEY, CDR2 SMNVEV (reference sequence). The V and J ends lost 3 bases and 0 bases respectively, with 12 bases between them. The CDR3 has 16 residues. The CDR3 here is CASSFGWTNSYNEQFF. Written as DNA, the CDR3 is TGTGCCAGCAGTTTCGGGTGGACAAACTCCTACAATGAGCAGTTCTTC.

The chain has TRBV10-2 and TRBJ2-6; TRBD2 is a possible D gene (5 bases). This CDR3 contains 14 residues. Germline CDR1 and CDR2: WSHSY and SAAADI. The V and J ends lost 5 bases and 3 bases respectively, with 8 bases between them. The CDR3 nucleotides are TGCGCCAGCAGTATCGGGATTGGGGCCAACGTCCTGACTTTC. Translation gives CASSIGIGANVLTF.

The CDR3 sequence: CASRDYNNEQFF. In DNA form, the CDR3 reads TGTGCCAGCAGGGACTACAACAATGAGCAGTTCTTC. The V and J genes are TRBV6-5 and TRBJ2-1, with D maybe TRBD2 (6 bases). The V end lost 6 bases, the J end lost 5 bases, and 8 bases lay between the germline ends. The CDR3 length is 12 residues. Per germline, CDR1 MNHEY and CDR2 SVGAGI.

The chain combines TRBV10-2 with TRBJ1-1, with 8 bases matching TRBD1. Germline V gene sequence: CDR1 WSHSY, CDR2 SAAADI. There are 14 residues in the CDR3. V lost 6 bases, J lost 3 bases, and 6 bases stayed unmatched. CDR3 loop: CASRPTGGHTEAFF. CDR3 bases: TGCGCCAGCAGACCAACAGGGGGTCACACTGAAGCTTTCTTT.

The rearrangement uses TRBV13 and TRBJ2-6, with D maybe TRBD1 (5 bases). This CDR3 is built from 14 residues. V was cut by 8 bases and J by 2 bases, with 10 bases left in between. The germline V gene encodes CDR1 PRHDT and CDR2 FYEKMQ (reference sequence). The CDR3 sequence: CASAPRAGANVLTF. The CDR3 DNA follows: TGTGCCAGCGCCCCCAGGGCTGGGGCCAACGTCCTGACTTTC.

This chain joins TRBV5-1 and TRBJ2-1; D is possibly TRBD2 (6 bases). This CDR3 has 16 amino acids. CDR1 and CDR2 from the germline V gene are SGHRS and YFSETQ. V shed 0 bases and J shed 0 bases, with 10 bases lying between them. In nucleotides, the CDR3 is TGCGCCAGCAGCTTGGACCCCGGGGGCTCCTACAATGAGCAGTTCTTC. It encodes CASSLDPGGSYNEQFF.

The rearrangement uses TRBV9 and TRBJ2-1; 11 bases map to TRBD2. This CDR3 region has 17 residues. The junction had 11 bases not matched to a gene; V was cut back by 2 bases and J by 7 bases. Germline CDR1 is SGDLS and CDR2 is YYNGEE. The chain's CDR3 is CASSVSGRAGVGNEQFF. Written as DNA, the CDR3 is TGTGCCAGCAGCGTTAGCGGGAGGGCCGGAGTTGGGAATGAGCAGTTCTTC.

The J gene is TRBJ1-1, the V gene TRBV10-1; D is possibly TRBD1 (5 bases). Germline assignment: CDR1 WNHNN and CDR2 SYGVQD (reference sequence). The CDR3 covers 12 residues. With 5 bases removed from V and 10 bases from J, the gap between germline ends came to 14 bases. The CDR3 spells CASSSTAGTAFF. The CDR3 DNA reads as TGCGCCAGCAGTTCAACCGCCGGGACAGCTTTCTTT.

In DNA form, the CDR3 reads TGTGCCAGCAGTCCCCCTAGCGGGAGCTACAATGAGCAGTTCTTC. Protein: CASSPPSGSYNEQFF. The rearrangement joins TRBV28 to TRBJ2-1; 10 bases align to TRBD2. Germline values: CDR1 MDHEN, CDR2 SYDVKM. This CDR3 comprises 15 residues. V was clipped by 5 bases and J by 3 bases; unmatched bases: 4.

The CDR3 nucleotides are TGTGCCAGCAGCCCTACCGGGGCCACGAGGGAGCAGTACTTC. This sequence encodes CASSPTGATREQYF. The chain uses TRBV7-2 and TRBJ2-7; tentatively, D is TRBD1 or TRBD2 (5 bases each). V gave up 5 bases and J gave up 7 bases, with 18 bases separating them. Germline CDR1 and CDR2: SGHTA and FQGNSA. The CDR3 length is 14 residues.